This entry features one T cell receptor beta chain sequence. What it recognizes is unknown. This sample also contains other DNA sequences that code for the same CDR3. The sample is drawn from a study of PD-1 blockade in classical Hodgkin lymphoma. Looked up from germline, CDR1 is MNHEY and CDR2 is SVGAGI. The germline V and J ends were trimmed by 2 bases and 4 bases, with 8 bases remaining between them. The CDR3 length is 13 residues. The study's findings and limits: Lower baseline TCR diversity was reported for newly diagnosed patients than for healthy donors. By C4D1, CD4+ diversity increased significantly, especially in complete responders.

Time point reported: cycle 4 day 1 (C4D1), after less than 7 weeks of nivolumab. Brentuximab vedotin exposure varied among the patients, all of whom had relapsed after autologous stem cell transplantation. Magnetic negative selection, applied to thawed PBMCs, was used to isolate the CD8+ T cells. Profiled with immunoSEQ multiplex PCR; TCRdb holds only in-frame clones, not every one. This sample yields roughly 7,400 clones, of which 60% are seen a single time; 9.5% to 13% belongs to the top ten. This chain connects TRBV6-5 to TRBJ2-5; TRBD2 might be the D (6 bases). The sample consisted of CD8+ T cells from blood, taken before the fourth cycle of nivolumab. This clonotype was sampled from a human donor with classical Hodgkin lymphoma. The DNA for the CDR3 is TGTGCCAGCAGTTACGGGGGGTCAGAGACCCAGTACTTC. Protein sequence: CASSYGGSETQYF.